This T cell receptor (beta chain) was obtained from a study of T cell repertoires in cytomegalovirus infection. TCRdb re-analysed the reads in MiXCR, keeping a single row per CDR3 protein. This repertoire shows more than 650,000 distinct CDR3 sequences, about a third found once; its top ten account for 2.8%. This CDR3 is 15 amino acids long. The J segment lost 6 bases and the V segment lost 4 bases, leaving 11 bases of the junction unmatched. Per the germline V gene, CDR1 is SGHRS and CDR2 is YFSETQ. The source of this sequence is a human donor in good health (CMV status not recorded). Some clones in this sample may be carry-over from other donors' samples. Sequencing input: PBMCs. This chain connects TRBV5-1 to TRBJ1-1, with 8 bases identical to TRBD1. The CDR3 DNA follows: TGCGCCAGCAGCCCTGTGGACAGGGTAAGTCCTGAAGCTTTCTTT. It codes for CASSPVDRVSPEAFF.